One and the same sample provided the 29 T cell receptor beta chains below, sequenced in a study of T cells of healthy individuals (dated by TCRdb to about 2018). The library was built by means of 5' RACE. The sequencer listed for this sample is Illumina MiSeq. Using fastp trimming at Q25 and MiXCR clonotype assembly, TCRdb reanalyzed the public sequencing data and kept in-frame beta chains. Rows are combined by CDR3 protein, so each entry shows the most common genes and DNA. This sample has roughly 87,000 distinct CDR3 sequences in its table, and 17% of those were observed once. The ten largest clonotypes hold more than 5.5% of the sample. The receptor set was obtained from a human donor in good health.

This clonotype was counted only a few times. The chain recombines TRBV18 with TRBJ1-5; D call uncertain. The CDR3 runs to 14 residues. Trimming left V 2 bases short and J 2 bases short, with 7 bases between. The V gene's germline CDR1 is KGHSH and CDR2 LQKENI. The CDR3 nucleotides read TGTGCCAGCTCACCAGCCAGCGGCAATCAGCCCCAGCATTTT. Protein sequence: CASSPASGNQPQHF. Combining the CDR3 with reference TRBV18 and TRBJ1-5 gives the whole variable domain NAGVMQNPRHLVRRRGQEARLRCSPMKGHSHVYWYRQLPEEGLKFMVYLQKENIIDESGMPKERFSAEFPKEGPSILRIQQVVRGDSAAYFCASSPASGNQPQHFGDGTRLSIL.

The chain joins TRBV7-9 to TRBJ2-3; D call uncertain. V lost 0 bases and J 2 bases, leaving 3 bases between the germline ends. The length of the CDR3 is 13 residues. Germline V CDR1 and CDR2: SEHNR, FQNEAQ (reference sequence). The CDR3 coding sequence is TGTGCCAGCAGCTTAGCGGACACAGATACGCAGTATTTT. Amino acids: CASSLADTDTQYF.

This clonotype was found a few times. V usage is TRBV29-1 and J usage is TRBJ1-1, with TRBD1 matching 7 bases. CDR1 and CDR2 from the germline V gene are SQVTM and ANQGSEA. The CDR3 runs to 15 residues. V lost 4 bases and J lost 4; bases outside the gene matches: 12. The CDR3 is CSVGQGRIWSTEAFF. Written as DNA, the CDR3 is TGCAGCGTTGGACAGGGAAGGATTTGGTCCACTGAAGCTTTCTTT.

This clonotype has a handful of counts. The CDR3, as DNA: TGTGCCACCGGACAGACCAGTTTCCCCTCTGGAAACACCATATATTTT. Protein product: CATGQTSFPSGNTIYF. The chain has TRBV19 and TRBJ1-3; weak D call: TRBD1 (6 bases). The V end was cut by 10 bases, the J end by 0 bases, with 19 bases between. The CDR3 is 16 amino acids. Germline values: CDR1 LNHDA, CDR2 SQIVND (reference sequence).

In this sample, this clonotype turned up many times. The gene calls are TRBV19 and TRBJ1-5, with D unclear. The V end lost 5 bases, the J end lost 3 bases, and 17 bases lay between the germline ends. Looked up from germline, CDR1 is LNHDA and CDR2 is SQIVND (reference sequence). There are 16 residues in the CDR3. Here the CDR3 reads CASSPFIDIPNQPQHF. CDR3 bases: TGTGCCAGTAGTCCCTTTATCGACATACCCAATCAGCCCCAGCATTTT.

The rearrangement links TRBV25-1 to TRBJ2-3; TRBD1 is a possible D gene (5 bases). Germline V gene lookup returns CDR1 MGHDK and CDR2 SYGVNS. The CDR3 sequence is 15 residues long. V was pared by 5 bases and J by 0 bases, with 12 bases between. In DNA form, the CDR3 reads TGTGCCAGCAGTCAGGCAGGGTACAGCACAGATACGCAGTATTTT. As protein: CASSQAGYSTDTQYF.

There are many counts of this clonotype. V gene TRBV6-5 combines with J gene TRBJ2-7; maybe TRBD2 (7 bases). Germline CDR1 is MNHEY and CDR2 is SVGAGI. Trimming shortened V by 9 bases and J by 11 bases, and 17 bases separated the two germline ends. CDR3 length: 11 residues. The CDR3 nucleotides are TGTGCCAGTCAGAGTGGGGAGGGGGAGTACTTC. This encodes CASQSGEGEYF.

V and J are TRBV28 and TRBJ1-6; D is uncertain. CDR1 is MDHEN and CDR2 is SYDVKM in the germline V gene. The germline V and J ends were trimmed by 1 base and 4 bases, with 5 bases remaining between them. This CDR3 has 14 residues. The CDR3 DNA sequence: TGTGCCAGCAGTTTATTTGGTTATAATTCACCCCTCCACTTT. Translated: CASSLFGYNSPLHF. Drawing the rest from reference TRBV28 and TRBJ1-6, the complete variable domain is DVKVTQSSRYLVKRTGEKVFLECVQDMDHENMFWYRQDPGLGLRLIYFSYDVKMKEKGDIPEGYSVSREKKERFSLILESASTNQTSMYLCASSLFGYNSPLHFGNGTRLTVT.

The CDR3 bases are TGTGCCAGCAGGCCCCCACCCCCGGTCGAGCAGTACTTC. It translates to CASRPPPPVEQYF. The chain joins TRBV28 to TRBJ2-7; D unclear. Trimming pared 6 bases from V and 6 bases from J, leaving 15 bases between. Per the germline V gene, CDR1 is MDHEN and CDR2 is SYDVKM. The CDR3 is made up of 13 amino acids.

This clonotype was detected once. The chain has TRBV18 and TRBJ2-3; weak D call: TRBD2 (5 bases). The germline CDR1 and CDR2 sequences are KGHSH and LQKENI. Between the trimmed V and J ends, which lost 5 bases and 4 bases, there was a span of 10 bases. The CDR3 covers 13 residues. CDR3 in amino acids: CASSNLAPDTQYF. The CDR3 region has the DNA TGTGCCAGCTCAAATCTAGCCCCAGATACGCAGTATTTT.

The CDR3 nucleotides read TGTGCCAGCAGTCCAGGACGGACGCCCGATGAAAAACTGTTTTTT. This sequence encodes CASSPGRTPDEKLFF. The chain employs TRBV12-3 or TRBV12-4 and TRBJ1-4, with D unresolved. The V gene lost 5 bases and the J gene lost 6 bases, with 16 bases spanning the gap. This CDR3 has 15 residues.

This clonotype was counted a few times. The V and J genes are TRBV12-3 or TRBV12-4 and TRBJ2-1; no firm D call. The V end was cut by 6 bases, the J end by 7 bases, with 7 bases between. The CDR3 spans 11 residues. CDR3 coding DNA: TGTGCCAGCAGAATTCGGAATGAGCAGTTCTTC. Amino acids: CASRIRNEQFF.

The gene calls are TRBV6-1 and TRBJ2-7, with TRBD1 as a possible D gene (6 bases). Trimming removed 4 bases at V and 5 bases at J, with 12 bases between. There are 13 residues in the CDR3. CDR1 MNHNS and CDR2 SASEGT come from the germline V gene. The CDR3 loop is CASSGGRIDEQYF. DNA for the CDR3: TGTGCCAGCAGTGGGGGGCGAATAGACGAGCAGTACTTC.

This chain links TRBV28 with TRBJ2-5; 7 bases match TRBD2. Looked up from germline, CDR1 is MDHEN and CDR2 is SYDVKM. The CDR3 spans 12 residues. V trimming: 5 bases; J trimming: 14 bases; junction bases outside the gene matches: 11. Here the CDR3 DNA reads TGTGCCAGCAGTCACTACGTGACTAGCCAATACTTC. Protein product: CASSHYVTSQYF.

There are many counts of this clonotype. The CDR3 coding sequence is TGCGCCAGCAGCCAAGAAGACAGCTACGAGCAGTACTTC. Amino acids: CASSQEDSYEQYF. This rearrangement joins TRBV4-3 to TRBJ2-7; a weak D match, TRBD1 (5 bases). Trimming pared 0 bases from V and 3 bases from J, leaving 6 bases between. Germline V gene data show CDR1 as LGHNA and CDR2 as YSLEER. The CDR3 is 13 residues long.

The CDR3 here is CAIGTDHSNQPQHF. The CDR3, as DNA: TGTGCCATCGGGACAGATCATAGCAATCAGCCCCAGCATTTT. The genes are TRBV10-3 and TRBJ1-5; TRBD1 aligns across 7 bases. Germline V lookup: CDR1 ENHRY, CDR2 SYGVKD. The ends lost 8 bases at V and 0 bases at J; junction bases unmatched: 4. This CDR3 has 14 residues.

A few counts support this clonotype. This chain connects TRBV20-1 to TRBJ2-1; TRBD2 matches 7 bases. The CDR3 spans 14 residues. From germline, CDR1 is DFQATT and CDR2 SNEGSKA (reference sequence). The trim removed 5 bases at V and 4 bases at J, leaving 8 bases unmatched. The CDR3 region is CSARIAGPYNEQFF. The CDR3 DNA follows: TGCAGTGCTCGTATAGCGGGCCCTTACAATGAGCAGTTCTTC.

The rearrangement links TRBV7-2 to TRBJ2-5; D gene uncertain. This CDR3 has 12 amino acids. The germline V and J ends were trimmed by 5 bases and 4 bases, with 8 bases remaining between them. The germline V gene has CDR1 SGHTA and CDR2 FQGNSA. The CDR3 loop reads CASSGPGETQYF. The CDR3 region has the DNA TGTGCCAGCAGCGGGCCTGGAGAGACCCAGTACTTC.

The J gene is TRBJ2-7, the V gene TRBV6-2 or TRBV6-3; D is ambiguous. The germline gives CDR1 MNHEY, CDR2 SVGEGT. The CDR3 covers 15 residues. The ends were cut back, 3 bases at V and 0 bases at J, with 12 bases in the middle. The CDR3 spells CASSYLGYPSYEQYF. The CDR3 nucleotides are TGTGCCAGCAGTTATTTAGGGTACCCCTCCTACGAGCAGTACTTC.

This clonotype has only a few counts. The chain recombines TRBV4-1 with TRBJ2-7; 8 nucleotides align to TRBD2. This CDR3 is 15 amino acids long. Germline loops: CDR1 MGHRA, CDR2 YSYEKL. Losses at the gene ends were 3 bases for V and 9 bases for J; bases not matched to a gene: 13. CDR3 protein: CASSQPGLGLSRQYF. The CDR3 coding sequence is TGCGCCAGCAGCCAGCCGGGACTAGGTTTGTCTAGGCAGTACTTC.

This clonotype appeared a few times. The chain recombines TRBV3-1 with TRBJ2-7; D is uncertain. Germline V gives CDR1 LGHDT, CDR2 YNNKEL (reference sequence). V was cut by 3 bases and J by 3 bases, with 6 bases left in between. CDR3 length: 12 amino acids. The CDR3 spells CASSHRNYEQYF. In DNA, the CDR3 is TGTGCCAGCAGCCACAGGAACTACGAGCAGTACTTC.

This clonotype was detected a few times. The chain recombines TRBV4-2 with TRBJ1-6; D gene unclear. V lost 1 base to trimming and J lost 10 bases, with 11 bases between them. Germline CDR1 is LGHNA and CDR2 is YNFKEQ. This CDR3 is built from 14 residues. In nucleotides, the CDR3 is TGTGCCAGCAGCCAAGTCGGTTTGGAGTCACCCCTCCACTTT. Its translation is CASSQVGLESPLHF.

This clonotype was counted only a few times. The chain carries TRBV7-2 and TRBJ1-6; unclear D gene. Germline V gives CDR1 SGHTA, CDR2 FQGNSA. This CDR3 has 14 amino acids. The V end was cut by 5 bases, the J end by 7 bases, with 12 bases between. DNA of the CDR3: TGTGCCAGCAGCCACGGACTGCTAAATTCACCCCTCCACTTT. It is translated as CASSHGLLNSPLHF.

A note on this clonotype: This sequence may be a read error, since a much larger clone differs from it by one base. The chain uses TRBV20-1 and TRBJ1-5; D gene uncertain. This CDR3 has 15 residues. V was pared by 2 bases and J by 1 base, with 12 bases between. In germline, CDR1 is DFQATT, CDR2 SNEGSKA (reference sequence). This CDR3 reads CSARTVEWSNQPQHF. The CDR3 DNA follows: TGCAGTGCTAGAACCGTGGAATGGAGCAATCAGCCCCAGCATTTT.

This clonotype showed up just a few times. The chain is built from TRBV2 and TRBJ2-7; D might be TRBD1 (5 bases). Germline V gives CDR1 SNHLY, CDR2 FYNNEI. Trimming removed 9 bases at V and 6 bases at J, with 12 bases between. The CDR3 has 11 residues. CDR3 nucleotide sequence: TGTGCCAGTAAAGTGGGGCTCGAGCAGTACTTC. Encoded protein: CASKVGLEQYF.

This clonotype has only a few counts. This chain uses TRBV7-2 with TRBJ1-2; TRBD1 matches at 7 bases. Per the germline V gene, CDR1 is SGHTA and CDR2 is FQGNSA. The J segment lost 5 bases and the V segment lost 5 bases, leaving 8 bases of the junction unmatched. CDR3 size: 14 residues. The DNA for the CDR3 is TGTGCCAGCAGCGGGACAGCCTCTAGTTATGGCTACACCTTC. Translating gives CASSGTASSYGYTF.

The chain uses TRBV4-1 and TRBJ2-7; D might be TRBD1 or TRBD2, each matching 5 bases. Germline CDR1 MGHRA, CDR2 YSYEKL. Trimming cost V 0 bases and J 0 bases, with 18 bases left between them. The CDR3 contains 18 residues. CDR3 protein: CASSQDLSRGPSSYEQYF. CDR3 in DNA: TGCGCCAGCAGCCAAGATCTCTCGAGGGGCCCCAGCTCCTACGAGCAGTACTTC.

The chain links TRBV5-5 to TRBJ2-7; 7 bases match TRBD1. The CDR3 consists of 16 residues. With 1 base clipped from V and 2 bases from J, the junction kept 9 bases outside the gene matches. CDR1 is SGHKS and CDR2 is YYEKEE in the germline V gene (reference sequence). CDR3 sequence reads: CASSLFGTVNTYEQYF. CDR3 coding DNA: TGTGCCAGCAGCTTGTTCGGGACAGTTAATACCTACGAGCAGTACTTC.

There are many counts of this clonotype. The chain couples TRBV29-1 to TRBJ2-7; possible D gene TRBD1, 5 bases. The CDR3 loop spans 14 amino acids. Germline CDR1 reads SQVTM; CDR2 reads ANQGSEA. V was pared by 7 bases and J by 5 bases, with 21 bases between. In nucleotides, the CDR3 is TGCAGCGCGCTCGGAGTCAGGGCAGGCGACGAGCAGTACTTC. It yields the protein CSALGVRAGDEQYF.